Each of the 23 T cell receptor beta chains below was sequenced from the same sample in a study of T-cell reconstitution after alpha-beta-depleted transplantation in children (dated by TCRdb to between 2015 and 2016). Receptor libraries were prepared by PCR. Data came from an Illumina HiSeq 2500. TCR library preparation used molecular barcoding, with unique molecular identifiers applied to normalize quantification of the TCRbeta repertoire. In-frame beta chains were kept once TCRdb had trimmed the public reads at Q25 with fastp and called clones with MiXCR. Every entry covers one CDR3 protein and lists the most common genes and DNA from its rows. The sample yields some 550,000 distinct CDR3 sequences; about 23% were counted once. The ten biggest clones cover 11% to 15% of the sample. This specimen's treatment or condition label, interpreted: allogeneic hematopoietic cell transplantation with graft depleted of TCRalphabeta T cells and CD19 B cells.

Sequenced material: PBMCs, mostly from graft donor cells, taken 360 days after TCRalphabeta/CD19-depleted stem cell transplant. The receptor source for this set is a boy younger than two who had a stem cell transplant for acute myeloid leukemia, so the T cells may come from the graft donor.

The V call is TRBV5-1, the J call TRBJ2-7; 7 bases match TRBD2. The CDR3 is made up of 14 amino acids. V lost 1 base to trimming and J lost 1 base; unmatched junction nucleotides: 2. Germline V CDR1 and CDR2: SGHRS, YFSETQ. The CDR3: CASSLRGESYEQYF. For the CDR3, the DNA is TGCGCCAGCAGCTTGCGGGGGGAGTCCTACGAGCAGTACTTC.

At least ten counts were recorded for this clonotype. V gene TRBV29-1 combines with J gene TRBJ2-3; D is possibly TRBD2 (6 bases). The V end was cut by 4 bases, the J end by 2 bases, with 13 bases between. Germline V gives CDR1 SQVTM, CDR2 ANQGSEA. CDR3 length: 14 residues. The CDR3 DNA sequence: TGCAGCGTTGCGCCGGGACTTAACACAGATACGCAGTATTTT. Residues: CSVAPGLNTDTQYF.

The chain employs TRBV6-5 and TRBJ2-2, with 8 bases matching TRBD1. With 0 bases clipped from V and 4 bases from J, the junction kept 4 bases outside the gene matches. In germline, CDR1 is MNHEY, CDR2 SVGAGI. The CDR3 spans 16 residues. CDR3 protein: CASSYSWTGPTGELFF. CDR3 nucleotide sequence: TGTGCCAGCAGTTACTCTTGGACAGGGCCCACCGGGGAGCTGTTTTTT.

The DNA of the CDR3 is TGCAGTGCGCCCTCTGAGAGGAGGTACGAGCAGTACGTC. Translating it yields CSAPSERRYEQYV. The chain is built from TRBV20-1 and TRBJ2-7; tentative D call: TRBD2 (5 bases). V was shortened by 6 bases and J by 4 bases, with 16 bases between the two germline ends. Looked up from germline, CDR1 is DFQATT and CDR2 is SNEGSKA (reference sequence). The CDR3 spans 13 residues.

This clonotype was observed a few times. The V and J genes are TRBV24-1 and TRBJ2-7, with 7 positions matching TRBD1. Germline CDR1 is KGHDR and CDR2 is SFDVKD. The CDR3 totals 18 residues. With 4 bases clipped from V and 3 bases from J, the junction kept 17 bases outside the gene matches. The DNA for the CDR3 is TGTGCCACCAGTGACTCCCGGAAGGACAGGCGACTATACTACGAGCAGTACTTC. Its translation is CATSDSRKDRRLYYEQYF.

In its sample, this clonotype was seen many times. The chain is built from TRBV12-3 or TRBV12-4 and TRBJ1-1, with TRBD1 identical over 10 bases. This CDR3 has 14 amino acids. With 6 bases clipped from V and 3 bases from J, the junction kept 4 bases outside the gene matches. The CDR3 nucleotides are TGTGCCAGCAGAAAAGGACAGGGGGACACTGAAGCTTTCTTT. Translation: CASRKGQGDTEAFF.

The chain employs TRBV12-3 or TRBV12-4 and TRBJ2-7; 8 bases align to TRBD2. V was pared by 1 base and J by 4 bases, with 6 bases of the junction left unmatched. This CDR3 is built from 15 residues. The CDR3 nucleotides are TGTGCCAGCAGTTTAGGTCTAGCGGGCGATTACGAGCAGTACGTC. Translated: CASSLGLAGDYEQYV.

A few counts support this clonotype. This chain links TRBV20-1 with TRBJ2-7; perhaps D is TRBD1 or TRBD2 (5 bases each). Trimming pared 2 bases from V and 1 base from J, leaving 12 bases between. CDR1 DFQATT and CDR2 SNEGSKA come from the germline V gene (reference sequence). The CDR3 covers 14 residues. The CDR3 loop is CSARPRDGSYEQYV. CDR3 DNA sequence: TGCAGTGCTAGACCCAGGGACGGATCCTACGAGCAGTACGTC.

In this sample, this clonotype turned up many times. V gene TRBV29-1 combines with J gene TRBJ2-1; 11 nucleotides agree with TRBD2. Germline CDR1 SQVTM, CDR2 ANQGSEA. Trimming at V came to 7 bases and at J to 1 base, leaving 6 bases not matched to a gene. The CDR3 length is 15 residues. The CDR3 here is CSALTSGASYNEQFF. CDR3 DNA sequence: TGCAGCGCTTTGACTAGCGGGGCTTCCTACAATGAGCAGTTCTTC.

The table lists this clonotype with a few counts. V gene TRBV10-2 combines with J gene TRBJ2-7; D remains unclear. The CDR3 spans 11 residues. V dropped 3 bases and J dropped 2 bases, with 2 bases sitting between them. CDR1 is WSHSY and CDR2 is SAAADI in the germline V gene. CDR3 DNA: TGCGCCAGCAGTGACGCCTACGAGCAGTACTTC. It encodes CASSDAYEQYF.

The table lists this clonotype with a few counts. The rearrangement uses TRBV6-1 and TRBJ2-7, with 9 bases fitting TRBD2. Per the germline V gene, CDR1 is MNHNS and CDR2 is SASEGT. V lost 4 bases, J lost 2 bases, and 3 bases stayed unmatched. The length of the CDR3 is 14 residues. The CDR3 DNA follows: TGTGCCAGCAGTGTGACTAGCGGCGCCTACGAGCAGTACTTC. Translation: CASSVTSGAYEQYF.

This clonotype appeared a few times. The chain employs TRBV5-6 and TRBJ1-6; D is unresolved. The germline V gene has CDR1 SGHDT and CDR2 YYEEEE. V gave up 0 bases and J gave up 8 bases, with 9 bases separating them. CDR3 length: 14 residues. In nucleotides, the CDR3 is TGTGCCAGCAGCTTGGTGTCAGTGGATTCACCCCTCCACTTT. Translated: CASSLVSVDSPLHF. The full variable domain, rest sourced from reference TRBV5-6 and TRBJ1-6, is DAGVTQSPTHLIKTRGQQVTLRCSPKSGHDTVSWYQQALGQGPQFIFQYYEEEERQRGNFPDRFSGHQFPNYSSELNVNALLLGDSALYLCASSLVSVDSPLHFGNGTRLTVT.

The CDR3 region has the DNA TGCAGTGCTAGAGATGGTGGGAAGACCCAGTACTTC. It is translated as CSARDGGKTQYF. The genes are TRBV20-1 and TRBJ2-5, with D unresolved. The germline CDR1 and CDR2 sequences are DFQATT and SNEGSKA (reference sequence). Trimming took off 0 bases at V and 6 bases at J, with 8 bases between the two ends. The CDR3 sequence is 12 residues long.

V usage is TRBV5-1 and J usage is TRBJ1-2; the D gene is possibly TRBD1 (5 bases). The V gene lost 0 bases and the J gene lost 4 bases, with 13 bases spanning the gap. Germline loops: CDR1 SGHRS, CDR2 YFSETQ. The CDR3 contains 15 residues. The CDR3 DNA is TGCGCCAGCAGCTTGGATGGACAAGTGCTCTATGGCTACACCTTC. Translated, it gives CASSLDGQVLYGYTF.

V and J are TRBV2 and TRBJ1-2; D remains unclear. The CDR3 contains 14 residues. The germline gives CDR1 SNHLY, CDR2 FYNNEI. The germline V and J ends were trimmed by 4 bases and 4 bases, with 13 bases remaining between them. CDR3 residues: CASSVYQVSYGYTF. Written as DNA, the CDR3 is TGTGCCAGCAGTGTATATCAGGTTTCCTATGGCTACACCTTC.

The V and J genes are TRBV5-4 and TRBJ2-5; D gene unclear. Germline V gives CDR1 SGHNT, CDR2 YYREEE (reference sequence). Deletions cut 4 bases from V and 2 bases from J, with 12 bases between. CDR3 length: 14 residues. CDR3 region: CASSRSGPQETQYF. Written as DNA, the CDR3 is TGTGCCAGCAGCAGATCCGGGCCACAAGAGACCCAGTACTTC.

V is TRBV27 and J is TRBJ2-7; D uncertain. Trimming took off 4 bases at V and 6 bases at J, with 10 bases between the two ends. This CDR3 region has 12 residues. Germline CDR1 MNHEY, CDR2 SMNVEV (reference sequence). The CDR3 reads CASSSSGFEQYF. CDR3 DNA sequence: TGTGCCAGCAGTTCCTCGGGCTTCGAGCAGTACTTC.

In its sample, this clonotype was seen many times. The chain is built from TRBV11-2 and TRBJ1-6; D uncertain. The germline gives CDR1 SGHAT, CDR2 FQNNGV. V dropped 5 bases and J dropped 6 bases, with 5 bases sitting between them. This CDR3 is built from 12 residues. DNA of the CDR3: TGTGCCAGCAGCCCGATTAATTCACCCCTCCACTTT. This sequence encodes CASSPINSPLHF. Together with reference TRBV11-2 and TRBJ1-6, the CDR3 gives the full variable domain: EAGVAQSPRYKIIEKRQSVAFWCNPISGHATLYWYQQILGQGPKLLIQFQNNGVVDDSQLPKDRFSAERLKGVDSTLKIQPAKLEDSAVYLCASSPINSPLHFGNGTRLTVT.

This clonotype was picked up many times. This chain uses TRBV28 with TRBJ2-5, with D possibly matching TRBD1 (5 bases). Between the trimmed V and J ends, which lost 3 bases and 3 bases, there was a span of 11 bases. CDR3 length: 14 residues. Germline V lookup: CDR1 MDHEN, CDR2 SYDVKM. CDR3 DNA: TGTGCCAGCAGTTTCGCGGACACCAAAGAGACCCAGTACTTC. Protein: CASSFADTKETQYF.

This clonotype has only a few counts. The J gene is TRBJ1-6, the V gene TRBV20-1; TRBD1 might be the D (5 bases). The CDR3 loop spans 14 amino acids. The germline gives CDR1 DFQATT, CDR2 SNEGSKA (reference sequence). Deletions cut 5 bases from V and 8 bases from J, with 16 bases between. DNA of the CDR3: TGCAGTGCTGCTCAACCCCAGGGTGATTCACCCCTCCACTTT. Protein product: CSAAQPQGDSPLHF.

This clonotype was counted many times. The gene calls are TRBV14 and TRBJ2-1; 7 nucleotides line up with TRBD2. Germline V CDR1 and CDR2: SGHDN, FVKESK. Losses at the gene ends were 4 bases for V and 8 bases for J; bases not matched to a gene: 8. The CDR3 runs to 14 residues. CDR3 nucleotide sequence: TGTGCCAGCAGCCCGTTGGGGGGGGTGGATGAGCAGTTCTTC. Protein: CASSPLGGVDEQFF.

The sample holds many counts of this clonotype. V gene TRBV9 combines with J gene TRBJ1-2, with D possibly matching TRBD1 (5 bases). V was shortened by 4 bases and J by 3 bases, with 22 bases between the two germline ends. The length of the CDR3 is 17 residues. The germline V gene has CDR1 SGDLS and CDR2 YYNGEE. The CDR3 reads CASSPWRDLSTDYGYTF. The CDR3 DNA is TGTGCCAGCAGCCCTTGGAGGGACCTTTCCACCGACTATGGCTACACCTTC.

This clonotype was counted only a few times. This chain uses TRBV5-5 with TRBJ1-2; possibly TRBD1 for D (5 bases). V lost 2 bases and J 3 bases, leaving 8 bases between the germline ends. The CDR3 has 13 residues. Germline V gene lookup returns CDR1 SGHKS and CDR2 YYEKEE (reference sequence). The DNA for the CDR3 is TGTGCCAGCAGCTTAACGACAGACTATGGCTACACCTTC. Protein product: CASSLTTDYGYTF.